A selection of T cell receptor beta chains follows, all from one sample in a study of blood T cell repertoires in COVID-19. The repertoire was sequenced with immunoSEQ multiplex PCR; TCRdb's copy has only in-frame clones and lacks some. The sample carries 150,000 to 200,000 clones, 75% to 90% recorded once. The specimen sequenced was peripheral blood. All receptors derive from a woman aged 70-85 years with COVID-19, enrolled during active disease. The CDR3 runs from the conserved cysteine through the conserved F or W. A D gene is named only where the DNA matches it firmly. Part of the rows lack a size; the others show once, few, many or a class for expanded clones.

d_gene | j_gene | v_gene | abundance | CDR3aa | CDR3nt
- | TRBJ1-1 | TRBV27 | - | CASSLSMTRNTEAFF | TGTGCCAGCAGTTTATCGATGACAAGGAACACTGAAGCTTTCTTT
- | TRBJ2-2 | TRBV6-2/TRBV6-3 | - | CASSTEGLYTGELFF | TGTGCCAGCAGTACGGAGGGACTTTACACCGGGGAGCTGTTTTTT
- | TRBJ2-5 | TRBV5-6 | - | CASSPGHNQETQYF | TGTGCCAGCAGCCCGGGACACAACCAAGAGACCCAGTACTTC
TRBD1 | TRBJ2-1 | TRBV7-2 | - | CASSSQGNEQFF | TGTGCCAGCAGTTCACAGGGGAATGAGCAGTTCTTC
TRBD2 | TRBJ2-1 | TRBV7-9 | once | CASSERLAGAIEQFF | TGTGCCAGCAGTGAACGACTAGCGGGAGCGATTGAGCAGTTCTTC
- | TRBJ2-1 | TRBV19 | few | CASSIKLAAYYNEQFF | TGTGCCAGTAGTATAAAATTGGCGGCTTACTACAATGAGCAGTTCTTC
- | TRBJ1-1 | TRBV2 | few | CASGADLPNTEAFF | TGTGCCAGCGGTGCAGACTTACCGAACACTGAAGCTTTCTTT
TRBD1 | TRBJ2-7 | TRBV7-3 | - | CASSLNTGVVNEQYF | TGTGCCAGCAGCTTAAACACAGGGGTCGTGAACGAGCAGTACTTC
- | TRBJ2-7 | TRBV6-5 | - | CASSYSRTGVSYEQYF | TGTGCCAGCAGTTACTCAAGGACGGGAGTTTCCTACGAGCAGTACTTC
- | TRBJ1-2 | TRBV28 | - | CASSLWQGGYTF | TGTGCCAGCAGTTTGTGGCAGGGTGGCTACACCTTC
- | TRBJ2-7 | TRBV21-1 | - | CASTGTGGSYEQYF | TGTGCCAGCACCGGGACAGGGGGTTCCTACGAGCAGTACTTC
- | TRBJ2-7 | TRBV3-1/TRBV3-2 | - | CASSPDREGTYEQYF | TGTGCCAGCAGCCCGGACAGGGAGGGAACCTACGAGCAGTACTTC
- | TRBJ2-7 | TRBV21-1 | many | CASSKGVRGYEQYF | TGTGCCAGCAGCAAAGGGGTCAGAGGCTACGAGCAGTACTTC
- | TRBJ2-7 | TRBV21-1 | - | CASSKGDGRAYEQYF | TGTGCCAGCAGCAAAGGGGACGGGAGGGCCTACGAGCAGTACTTC
- | TRBJ2-7 | TRBV18 | - | CASSPPSRGYEQYF | TGTGCCAGCTCACCACCGAGTAGGGGCTACGAGCAGTACTTC
- | TRBJ1-5 | TRBV6-2/TRBV6-3 | - | CASSYERQTLYSNQPQHF | TGTGCCAGCAGTTACGAGAGACAGACCCTATATAGCAATCAGCCCCAGCATTTT
- | TRBJ1-4 | TRBV7-9 | few | CASSTPGAGATNEKLFF | TGTGCCAGCAGCACACCCGGGGCAGGGGCAACTAATGAAAAACTGTTTTTT
- | TRBJ1-2 | TRBV28 | - | CASSFRDSDSIYGYTF | TGTGCCAGCAGTTTCAGAGATTCAGACAGCATTTATGGCTACACCTTC
TRBD2 | TRBJ2-1 | TRBV19 | - | CASSMGREGRNEQFF | TGTGCCAGTAGTATGGGCCGGGAGGGGAGAAATGAGCAGTTCTTC
- | TRBJ2-5 | TRBV28 | - | CASSLSPGQETQYF | TGTGCCAGCAGTTTATCGCCAGGCCAAGAGACCCAGTACTTC
TRBD1 | TRBJ1-2 | TRBV6-2/TRBV6-3 | - | CASSRDRGTSNYGYTF | TGTGCCAGCAGTCGGGACAGGGGAACCTCCAACTATGGCTACACCTTC
TRBD1 | TRBJ1-6 | TRBV28 | few | CASSIGWVSGQYNSPLHF | TGTGCCAGCAGTATAGGCTGGGTGTCGGGACAGTATAATTCACCCCTCCACTTT
TRBD2 | TRBJ2-2 | TRBV30 | - | CAWELGGSEVGELFF | TGTGCCTGGGAGCTAGGCGGGAGCGAGGTCGGGGAGCTGTTTTTT
TRBD1 | TRBJ1-2 | TRBV19 | - | CASSDPRTGANTFYGYTF | TGTGCCAGTAGCGATCCAAGGACAGGCGCGAACACTTTCTATGGCTACACCTTC
- | TRBJ1-2 | TRBV7-9 | once | CASSPFRNYGYTF | TGTGCCAGCAGCCCCTTCCGGAACTATGGCTACACCTTC
TRBD2 | TRBJ2-3 | TRBV24-1 | - | CATSDSGLDSFSADTQYF | TGTGCCACCAGTGATTCGGGACTAGACTCCTTCTCGGCAGATACGCAGTATTTT
TRBD1 | TRBJ1-4 | TRBV6-2/TRBV6-3 | - | CASSRRQGYGEKLFF | TGTGCCAGCAGTCGTCGACAGGGGTATGGTGAAAAACTGTTTTTT
- | TRBJ1-1 | TRBV6-8 | - | CASRASGRAFF | TGTGCCAGCCGGGCCTCGGGGAGAGCTTTCTTT
- | TRBJ2-7 | TRBV28 | - | CASLTGRYEQYF | TGTGCCAGCTTAACAGGTAGGTATGAGCAGTACTTC
- | TRBJ1-1 | TRBV30 | - | CAWSRRGWTEAFF | TGTGCCTGGAGTCGACGGGGGTGGACTGAAGCTTTCTTT
TRBD2 | TRBJ2-3 | TRBV10-3 | - | CAIRQLSPGLAGVPDTQYF | TGTGCCATCAGGCAGCTTTCCCCGGGACTAGCGGGAGTACCGGATACGCAGTATTTT
- | TRBJ2-7 | TRBV18 | - | CASSPLAGGYEQYF | TGTGCCAGCTCACCACTAGCAGGAGGGTACGAGCAGTACTTC
TRBD2 | TRBJ2-3 | TRBV7-9 | - | CASSLAGGADTQYF | TGTGCCAGCAGCTTAGCGGGAGGGGCAGATACGCAGTATTTT
TRBD1 | TRBJ1-6 | TRBV7-2 | once | CASSFYRGRGNSPLHF | TGTGCCAGCAGCTTTTACAGGGGGCGCGGCAATTCACCCCTCCACTTT
TRBD2 | TRBJ2-1 | TRBV2 | - | CASSVQRGVNEQFF | TGTGCCAGCAGTGTTCAGCGGGGGGTGAATGAGCAGTTCTTC
- | TRBJ2-1 | TRBV19 | - | CASSLGNYNEQFF | TGTGCCAGTAGTCTCGGGAACTACAATGAGCAGTTCTTC
- | TRBJ2-3 | TRBV11-2 | once | CASSLDLADTQYF | TGTGCCAGCAGCTTAGACCTAGCGGATACGCAGTATTTT
- | TRBJ1-1 | TRBV5-1 | - | CASSEQENTEAFF | TGCGCCAGCAGTGAGCAGGAGAACACTGAAGCTTTCTTT
TRBD2 | TRBJ2-3 | TRBV28 | - | CATPGPSGSTDTQYF | TGTGCCACCCCGGGCCCTAGCGGAAGCACAGATACGCAGTATTTT
- | TRBJ2-1 | TRBV19 | - | CASSIDSEQGSYNEQFF | TGTGCCAGTAGTATAGATTCGGAGCAGGGTTCCTACAATGAGCAGTTCTTC
TRBD1 | TRBJ2-1 | TRBV18 | once | CASSPPDRGYNEQFF | TGTGCCAGCTCACCCCCGGACAGGGGCTACAATGAGCAGTTCTTC
TRBD2 | TRBJ2-7 | TRBV20-1 | - | CSASSGSQREQYF | TGCAGTGCTAGTAGCGGGAGCCAACGCGAGCAGTACTTC
- | TRBJ2-2 | TRBV7-9 | - | CASSLASGAVTGELFF | TGTGCCAGCAGCTTAGCCTCGGGAGCCGTCACCGGGGAGCTGTTTTTT
- | TRBJ2-7 | TRBV29-1 | - | CSVRYNSYEQYF | TGCAGCGTACGATATAACAGTTACGAGCAGTACTTC
TRBD1 | TRBJ1-4 | TRBV3-1/TRBV3-2 | - | CASSRQGRGEKLFF | TGTGCCAGCAGCCGACAGGGACGGGGCGAAAAACTGTTTTTT
TRBD2 | TRBJ2-1 | TRBV7-2 | - | CASSFRREGFSEQFF | TGTGCCAGCAGCTTCCGGCGGGAGGGCTTTTCTGAGCAGTTCTTC
TRBD1 | TRBJ1-5 | TRBV19 | - | CASSLGQGGNQPQHF | TGTGCCAGTAGTTTGGGGCAGGGGGGCAATCAGCCCCAGCATTTT
- | TRBJ1-1 | TRBV29-1 | - | CSVVSGGTEAFF | TGCAGCGTTGTGAGCGGGGGCACTGAAGCTTTCTTT
TRBD2 | TRBJ2-1 | TRBV5-1 | - | CASMGLAGTMNEQFF | TGCGCCAGCATGGGACTAGCGGGGACCATGAATGAGCAGTTCTTC
- | TRBJ2-7 | TRBV7-9 | - | CASSLSETGREYEQYF | TGTGCCAGCAGCTTATCCGAGACCGGGAGAGAATACGAGCAGTACTTC
TRBD1 | TRBJ1-1 | TRBV27 | once | CASSLWTGGNTEAFF | TGTGCCAGCAGTTTATGGACAGGTGGGAACACTGAAGCTTTCTTT
TRBD1 | TRBJ2-5 | TRBV29-1 | - | CSVSGGSETQYF | TGCAGCGTATCAGGGGGATCGGAGACCCAGTACTTC
- | TRBJ1-3 | TRBV5-4 | - | CASSLSPGANRNTIYF | TGTGCCAGCAGCTTGTCCCCGGGAGCGAATCGAAACACCATATATTTT
- | TRBJ2-5 | TRBV19 | - | CASSIGVQGKGKTQYF | TGTGCCAGTAGTATTGGGGTCCAGGGGAAGGGAAAGACCCAGTACTTC
- | TRBJ1-5 | TRBV5-1 | - | CASSPDSYNQPQHF | TGCGCCAGCAGCCCGGACAGTTACAATCAGCCCCAGCATTTT